This T cell receptor beta chain came from a study of OX40 agonist ivuxolimab in advanced cancers. The wider study: Ivuxolimab was administered intravenously to patients at 0.01 to 10 mg/kg every 2 weeks. Therapy given before enrollment (anti-PD-1, anti-PD-L1 or anti-CTLA-4) was allowed, and around 41% had some.

Study-level results: The antigens recognized by the expanded peripheral T cells, that is their antigen specificity, were not determined. Part of the nonresponder group also had normalized T-cell clonal expansion that was low.

CDR1 is SGHAT and CDR2 is FQNNGV in the germline V gene. This CDR3 region has 16 residues. Trimming stripped 2 bases from V and 2 bases from J, with 12 bases between. The data were produced by immunoSEQ multiplex PCR, yet TCRdb's version contains in-frame clones alone and is incomplete. The sample yields roughly 63,000 clones, 70% to 90% seen once. On this clone itself: Its antigen is still unknown.

The clonotype was recovered from an adult with an advanced solid tumor such as melanoma, head and neck, liver or kidney cancer. The V call is TRBV11-2, the J call TRBJ2-2, with D possibly matching TRBD1 (6 bases). Sequenced material: CD4+ or CD8+ T cells sorted from blood, taken in a trial of the OX40 agonist ivuxolimab. CDR3 nucleotides: TGTGCCAGCAGCTTAATTATGGGGGCAAACACCGGGGAGCTGTTTTTT. This encodes CASSLIMGANTGELFF.